These 20 T cell receptor beta chains share one sample of origin, sequenced in a study of cytomegalovirus exposure and HLA in healthy donors. The PCR used 60 Vbeta and 13 Jbeta primers. Method: immunoSEQ multiplex PCR; TCRdb's copy keeps in-frame clones and lacks some. This sample has about 160,000 clones, with around 80% found just once. The sample consisted of PBMCs. Receptor source: a girl between 5 and 17 years old in good health and CMV-seropositive.

This clone was recorded only once. The V call is TRBV30, the J call TRBJ1-4; D call uncertain. This CDR3 comprises 13 residues. CDR1 is GTSNPN, CDR2 SVGIG, per germline (reference sequence). With 4 bases removed from V and 3 bases from J, the gap between germline ends came to 9 bases. The chain's CDR3 is CAWTRVSNEKLFF. Written as DNA, the CDR3 is TGTGCCTGGACGCGGGTCTCTAATGAAAAACTGTTTTTT.

V usage is TRBV25-1 and J usage is TRBJ2-5, with TRBD2 as a possible D gene (6 bases). Trimming pared 2 bases from V and 5 bases from J, leaving 12 bases between. This CDR3 comprises 14 residues. Germline CDR1 and CDR2: MGHDK and SYGVNS. The CDR3 sequence: CASSEPRLGETQYF. The DNA of the CDR3 is TGTGCCAGCAGTGAACCCCGACTAGGGGAGACCCAGTACTTC.

V and J are TRBV29-1 and TRBJ1-1, with a tentative D call TRBD1 (6 bases). Trimming removed 0 bases from V and 7 bases from J, with 18 bases in between. The germline V gene has CDR1 SQVTM and CDR2 ANQGSEA. This CDR3 has 15 residues. CDR3 in amino acids: CSVEDHGGRVIEAFF. The CDR3 nucleotides read TGCAGCGTTGAAGATCACGGGGGGCGGGTCATTGAAGCTTTCTTT.

The chain combines TRBV5-5 with TRBJ1-5; 7 bases line up with TRBD1. The CDR3 is 13 amino acids. The trim removed 4 bases at V and 6 bases at J, leaving 4 bases unmatched. The V gene's germline CDR1 is SGHKS and CDR2 YYEKEE (reference sequence). In DNA, the CDR3 is TGTGCCAGCAGCGTACAGGGGAGTCAGCCCCAGCATTTT. Translating gives CASSVQGSQPQHF.

CDR3 amino acids: CSVERGDRPYEQYF. DNA for the CDR3: TGCAGCGTTGAAAGGGGGGACAGGCCCTACGAGCAGTACTTC. The rearrangement uses TRBV29-1 and TRBJ2-7; the match to TRBD1 covers 8 bases. Germline V gene lookup returns CDR1 SQVTM and CDR2 ANQGSEA. The CDR3 is 14 residues long. Trimming removed 2 bases from V and 2 bases from J; junction bases left unmatched: 5.

This clone was observed a single time. The rearrangement uses TRBV2 and TRBJ1-2, with 7 positions matching TRBD1. Germline V gene sequence: CDR1 SNHLY, CDR2 FYNNEI. The CDR3 spans 12 residues. The trim removed 4 bases at V and 7 bases at J, leaving 3 bases unmatched. DNA for the CDR3: TGTGCCAGCAGTGTACAGGGGTTTGGCTACACCTTC. Translating it yields CASSVQGFGYTF.

V is TRBV11-2 and J is TRBJ2-2; D is possibly TRBD2 (5 bases). V lost 5 bases, J lost 6 bases, and 13 bases lay in between. This CDR3 contains 14 residues. In germline, CDR1 is SGHAT, CDR2 FQNNGV. As DNA, the CDR3 is TGTGCCAGCAGCCCGACTACTTCAGCCGGGGAGCTGTTTTTT. This codes for CASSPTTSAGELFF.

V gene TRBV28 combines with J gene TRBJ1-1; D unresolved. V was trimmed by 6 bases and J by 4 bases, leaving 15 bases between them. Germline V lookup: CDR1 MDHEN, CDR2 SYDVKM. The CDR3 covers 14 residues. The CDR3 DNA reads TGTGCCAGCAGCCTCCTCTTGGGCCGCACTGAAGCTTTCTTT. Translating gives CASSLLLGRTEAFF.

This chain uses TRBV28 with TRBJ2-7; D is possibly TRBD1 (5 bases). V shed 2 bases and J shed 5 bases, with 19 bases lying between them. Looked up from germline, CDR1 is MDHEN and CDR2 is SYDVKM. This CDR3 has 16 amino acids. The CDR3 region is CASSLRAVRGSDEQYF. CDR3 DNA sequence: TGTGCCAGCAGTTTAAGGGCGGTTAGGGGCTCGGACGAGCAGTACTTC.

The CDR3 DNA reads TGTGCCAGCAGACTGGCCGGGGGAAAAGAGACCCAGTACTTC. This gives the protein CASRLAGGKETQYF. The genes are TRBV5-4 and TRBJ2-5, with TRBD2 as a possible D gene (6 bases). The CDR3 loop spans 14 amino acids. The V end was cut by 5 bases, the J end by 3 bases, with 14 bases between. Germline values: CDR1 SGHNT, CDR2 YYREEE (reference sequence).

This CDR3 reads CASSQDLTLSGANVLTF. CDR3 bases: TGCGCCAGCAGCCAAGATCTGACACTCTCTGGGGCCAACGTCCTGACTTTC. The chain employs TRBV4-3 and TRBJ2-6; D remains unclear. CDR1 and CDR2 from the germline V gene are LGHNA and YSLEER. V lost 0 bases, J lost 0 bases, and 9 bases lay in between. This CDR3 region has 17 residues.

The chain is built from TRBV28 and TRBJ2-1; 8 nucleotides line up with TRBD2. The CDR3 extends over 17 amino acids. Germline-derived CDR1 and CDR2 are MDHEN and SYDVKM. The ends lost 1 base at V and 7 bases at J; junction bases unmatched: 12. CDR3 loop: CASSLFTGGALLNEQFF. The CDR3, as DNA: TGTGCCAGCAGTTTATTCACCGGGGGGGCATTATTGAATGAGCAGTTCTTC. Combining the CDR3 with reference TRBV28 and TRBJ2-1 gives the whole variable domain DVKVTQSSRYLVKRTGEKVFLECVQDMDHENMFWYRQDPGLGLRLIYFSYDVKMKEKGDIPEGYSVSREKKERFSLILESASTNQTSMYLCASSLFTGGALLNEQFFGPGTRLTVL.

This rearrangement joins TRBV25-1 to TRBJ1-1, with a tentative D call TRBD1 (5 bases). Germline V gene lookup returns CDR1 MGHDK and CDR2 SYGVNS. The CDR3 has 13 amino acids. CDR3 bases: TGTGGATTAAAAGGGCGACAGTATCCTGAAGCTTTCTTT. As protein: CGLKGRQYPEAFF. Full variable domain (rest looked up from reference TRBV25-1 and TRBJ1-1): EADIYQTPRYLVIGTGKKITLECSQTMGHDKMYWYQQDPGMELHLIHYSYGVNSTEKGDLSSESTVSRIRTEHFPLTLESARPSHTSQYLCGLKGRQYPEAFFGQGTRLTVV.

This chain connects TRBV6-5 to TRBJ1-4; maybe TRBD1 (5 bases). The CDR3 covers 15 residues. Trimming cost V 5 bases and J 8 bases, with 18 bases left between them. Germline V gene lookup returns CDR1 MNHEY and CDR2 SVGAGI. The CDR3 protein is CASSGRGPAGEKLFF. DNA for the CDR3: TGTGCCAGCAGTGGCCGGGGCCCTGCGGGGGAAAAACTGTTTTTT.

The chain combines TRBV4-2 with TRBJ2-5, with D unclear. Germline loops: CDR1 LGHNA, CDR2 YNFKEQ. V was cut by 4 bases and J by 5 bases, with 17 bases left in between. CDR3 size: 15 residues. CDR3 nucleotides: TGTGCCAGCAGCCCCCTGTTCCCGAGTGAGGAGACCCAGTACTTC. Its protein product is CASSPLFPSEETQYF.

The chain links TRBV30 to TRBJ1-2; TRBD1 agrees at 10 bases. CDR3 size: 13 residues. Trimming removed 2 bases from V and 6 bases from J; junction bases left unmatched: 3. Germline CDR1 and CDR2: GTSNPN and SVGIG (reference sequence). The CDR3 nucleotides are TGTGCCTGGAGTCGAGGGACAGGGGATGGCTACACCTTC. Its translation: CAWSRGTGDGYTF. Looking up the rest from reference TRBV30 and TRBJ1-2 gives the full variable domain: SQTIHQWPATLVQPVGSPLSLECTVEGTSNPNLYWYRQAAGRGLQLLFYSVGIGQISSEVPQNLSASRPQDRQFILSSKKLLLSDSGFYLCAWSRGTGDGYTFGSGTRLTVV.

The chain links TRBV4-1 to TRBJ2-5, with D unresolved. The CDR3 is made up of 14 amino acids. Germline-derived CDR1 and CDR2 are MGHRA and YSYEKL. V lost 0 bases and J lost 2, with 7 bases in between. CDR3 sequence reads: CASSQDLQQETQYF. The CDR3 DNA reads as TGCGCCAGCAGCCAAGATCTACAGCAAGAGACCCAGTACTTC.

This clone occurred once. The genes are TRBV4-3 and TRBJ1-2; 7 bases match TRBD1. There are 13 residues in the CDR3. Germline V CDR1 and CDR2: LGHNA, YSLEER. The ends lost 2 bases at V and 8 bases at J; junction bases unmatched: 5. CDR3 protein: CASSQSDREGYTF. The CDR3 nucleotides are TGCGCCAGCAGCCAATCCGACAGGGAGGGCTACACCTTC.

This clone was counted only a few times. The V and J genes are TRBV28 and TRBJ2-3; D ambiguous. The CDR3 contains 12 residues. Trimming removed 7 bases from V and 1 base from J, with 6 bases in between. Germline CDR1 MDHEN, CDR2 SYDVKM. This CDR3 reads CASKTGTDTQYF. CDR3 DNA sequence: TGTGCCAGCAAGACTGGCACAGATACGCAGTATTTT.

This clone turned up a few times. CDR3 sequence reads: CASSPGGRYEQYF. The CDR3, as DNA: TGTGCCAGCAGCCCCGGCGGGCGCTACGAGCAGTACTTC. The chain employs TRBV11-2 and TRBJ2-7, with D perhaps matching TRBD2 (5 bases). This CDR3 is built from 13 residues. Germline V gene lookup returns CDR1 SGHAT and CDR2 FQNNGV. V was cut by 5 bases and J by 3 bases, with 11 bases left in between.